The 16 T cell receptor beta chains in this list originate from one sample, sequenced in a study of PD-L1 blockade in urothelial cancer. Assay: immunoSEQ multiplex PCR; the TCRdb copy retains only in-frame clones and omits some. The repertoire holds approximately 45,000 clones, with around four fifths as singletons. Stated time point: pretreatment peripheral blood. Sequencing was performed on PBMCs, taken around atezolizumab (anti-PD-L1) treatment. These receptors all stem from a man aged 50 to 60 with urothelial cancer.

The chain employs TRBV2 and TRBJ1-2; D not certain. In germline, CDR1 is SNHLY, CDR2 FYNNEI. The CDR3 is made up of 17 amino acids. V shed 2 bases and J shed 0 bases, with 16 bases lying between them. CDR3 in amino acids: CASSEYREPRPNYGYTF. The CDR3 coding sequence is TGTGCCAGCAGTGAATACCGGGAGCCCCGACCTAACTATGGCTACACCTTC.

The rearrangement links TRBV2 to TRBJ1-1; TRBD1 agrees at 7 bases. Germline V gene lookup returns CDR1 SNHLY and CDR2 FYNNEI. V shed 5 bases and J 1 base; nucleotides not matched to a gene: 7. This CDR3 is 15 amino acids long. The CDR3 loop is CASSNRGARNTEAFF. DNA for the CDR3: TGTGCCAGCAGTAACAGGGGCGCTAGGAACACTGAAGCTTTCTTT.

The chain recombines TRBV4-2 with TRBJ1-6, with D unresolved. The CDR3 has 15 amino acids. CDR1 and CDR2 from the germline V gene are LGHNA and YNFKEQ. Trimming left V 0 bases short and J 6 bases short, with 9 bases between. The CDR3 nucleotides read TGTGCCAGCAGCCAAGATGGAGAAACTAATTCACCCCTCCACTTT. This translates into CASSQDGETNSPLHF.

Here the CDR3 reads CAWSFVVGGRGNEQFF. CDR3 coding DNA: TGTGCCTGGAGTTTCGTCGTTGGCGGGAGAGGTAATGAGCAGTTCTTC. The chain carries TRBV30 and TRBJ2-1; 7 bases match TRBD2. Germline trimming cut 2 bases from V and 7 bases from J; bases unmatched to any gene: 14. The CDR3 sequence is 16 residues long. Germline V gene sequence: CDR1 GTSNPN, CDR2 SVGIG (reference sequence).

The chain joins TRBV6-1 to TRBJ1-5; 8 bases are a match to TRBD1. The trim removed 9 bases at V and 1 base at J, leaving 2 bases unmatched. Germline V gives CDR1 MNHNS, CDR2 SASEGT. This CDR3 has 13 amino acids. CDR3: CASRDRSNQPQHF. The CDR3 coding sequence is TGTGCCAGTCGGGACAGGAGCAATCAGCCCCAGCATTTT.

This chain uses TRBV18 with TRBJ2-7, with 7 bases lining up with TRBD2. This CDR3 comprises 16 residues. Germline assignment: CDR1 KGHSH and CDR2 LQKENI. V lost 3 bases and J lost 2; bases outside the gene matches: 10. The CDR3 DNA reads TGTGCCAGCTCACCCTCCGGGCTAGCGGCAGCCTACGAGCAGTACTTC. Its protein product is CASSPSGLAAAYEQYF.

The gene calls are TRBV5-5 and TRBJ2-4, with 9 bases aligning to TRBD1. Germline CDR1 is SGHKS and CDR2 is YYEKEE (reference sequence). The CDR3 loop spans 11 amino acids. Trimming removed 7 bases from V and 7 bases from J; junction bases left unmatched: 0. The DNA of the CDR3 is TGTGCCAGCGACAGGGGGAACATTCAGTACTTC. Its translation: CASDRGNIQYF.

This chain connects TRBV4-1 to TRBJ2-1, with 13 bases lining up with TRBD2. This CDR3 comprises 15 residues. Per the germline V gene, CDR1 is MGHRA and CDR2 is YSYEKL. J was trimmed by 6 bases and V by 3 bases; bases with no gene match: 2. CDR3 region: CASSQRTSGGNEQFF. For the CDR3, the DNA is TGCGCCAGCAGCCAGCGGACTAGCGGGGGCAATGAGCAGTTCTTC.

The chain employs TRBV5-1 and TRBJ1-4; TRBD1 matches 8 bases. CDR3 length equals 16 residues. V shed 0 bases and J 4 bases; nucleotides not matched to a gene: 5. The germline V gene has CDR1 SGHRS and CDR2 YFSETQ. The CDR3 region is CASSLGGQVYNEKLFF. CDR3 coding DNA: TGCGCCAGCAGCTTGGGGGGACAGGTTTATAATGAAAAACTGTTTTTT.

The chain uses TRBV18 and TRBJ1-4; D gene unclear. Trimming took 6 bases from V and 4 from J, leaving 15 bases between them. The germline V gene encodes CDR1 KGHSH and CDR2 LQKENI. The CDR3 contains 15 residues. The CDR3 spells CASSQLVGGNEKLFF. The CDR3 bases are TGTGCCAGCTCCCAGCTTGTTGGAGGTAATGAAAAACTGTTTTTT.

The gene calls are TRBV10-3 and TRBJ1-1; TRBD1 might be the D (5 bases). V lost 4 bases and J lost 1, with 7 bases in between. The germline V gene has CDR1 ENHRY and CDR2 SYGVKD. The CDR3 is made up of 13 amino acids. CDR3 sequence (DNA): TGTGCCATCAGTGGCAGGGAGAACACTGAAGCTTTCTTT. It codes for CAISGRENTEAFF.

V usage is TRBV10-1 and J usage is TRBJ1-1; 9 positions match TRBD1. Germline trimming cut 7 bases from V and 1 base from J; bases unmatched to any gene: 4. The CDR3 totals 14 residues. Germline loops: CDR1 WNHNN, CDR2 SYGVQD (reference sequence). Here the CDR3 reads CASKGQGQNTEAFF. The CDR3 nucleotides are TGCGCCAGCAAGGGACAGGGACAGAACACTGAAGCTTTCTTT.

The V gene is TRBV5-1, the J gene TRBJ2-5, with TRBD1 matching over 7 bases. The J call may not be correct, given that the DNA end is closer to TRBJ2-7. The germline gives CDR1 SGHRS, CDR2 YFSETQ. This CDR3 contains 15 residues. The DNA for the CDR3 is TGCGCCAGCAGGGGGTCCCCCCGGACAGGCGGCGAGCAGTACTTC. This gives the protein CASRGSPRTGGEQYF.

The chain couples TRBV18 to TRBJ1-5; D is unclear. The ends were cut back, 11 bases at V and 1 base at J, with 15 bases in the middle. The length of the CDR3 is 14 residues. Germline-derived CDR1 and CDR2 are KGHSH and LQKENI. The CDR3 DNA reads as TGTGCCTCCTCCATTGTGGAGAGCAATCAGCCCCAGCATTTT. Encoded protein: CASSIVESNQPQHF.

The chain recombines TRBV7-9 with TRBJ2-3, with 8 nucleotides matching TRBD1. Germline V lookup: CDR1 SEHNR, CDR2 FQNEAQ (reference sequence). The CDR3 contains 15 residues. V shed 3 bases and J 0 bases; nucleotides not matched to a gene: 2. The CDR3 nucleotides are TGTGCCAGCAGCTTGAGGACAGGGAGCACAGATACGCAGTATTTT. It specifies CASSLRTGSTDTQYF.

V is TRBV6-5 and J is TRBJ1-1; D is possibly TRBD1 (6 bases). The germline CDR1 and CDR2 sequences are MNHEY and SVGAGI. V lost 6 bases and J 1 base, leaving 12 bases between the germline ends. The CDR3 has 14 residues. The CDR3 loop reads CASRPGASNTEAFF. In DNA, the CDR3 is TGTGCCAGCAGACCAGGGGCCTCGAACACTGAAGCTTTCTTT.